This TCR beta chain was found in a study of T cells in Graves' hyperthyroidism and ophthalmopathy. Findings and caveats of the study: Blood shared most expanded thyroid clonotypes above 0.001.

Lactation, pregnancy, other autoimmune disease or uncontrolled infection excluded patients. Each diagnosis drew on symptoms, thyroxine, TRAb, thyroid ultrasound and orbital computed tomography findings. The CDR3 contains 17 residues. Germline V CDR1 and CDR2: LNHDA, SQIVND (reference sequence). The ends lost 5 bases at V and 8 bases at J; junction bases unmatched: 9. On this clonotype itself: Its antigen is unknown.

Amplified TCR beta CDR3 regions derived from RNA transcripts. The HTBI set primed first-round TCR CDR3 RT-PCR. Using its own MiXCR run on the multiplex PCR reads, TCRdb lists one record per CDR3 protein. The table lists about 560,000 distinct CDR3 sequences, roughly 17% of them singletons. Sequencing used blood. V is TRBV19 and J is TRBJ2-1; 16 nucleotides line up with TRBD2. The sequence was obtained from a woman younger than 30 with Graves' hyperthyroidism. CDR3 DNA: TGTGCCAGTAGTGGGGGACTAGCGGGGGGGGGGAAGTATGAGCAGTTCTTC. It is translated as CASSGGLAGGGKYEQFF.